Below are 17 T cell receptor beta chains sequenced from a single sample in a study of identical twins. MiXCR, applied by TCRdb to the 5' RACE reads, yields one record per CDR3 protein. The table records 520,000 or so distinct CDR3 sequences, roughly a fifth of them present only once. Separately, the same data were catalogued under a study of T cells expressing NK-cell markers.

Sample: CD4+ T cells sorted from blood. These receptors all stem from a woman aged 18 to 35 in good health.

The chain joins TRBV5-1 to TRBJ2-3, with 12 nucleotides matching TRBD2. Germline assignment: CDR1 SGHRS and CDR2 YFSETQ. V was clipped by 4 bases and J by 5 bases; unmatched bases: 5. The CDR3 has 15 residues. The CDR3 sequence is CASSMRTSGVDTQYF. The CDR3 DNA reads as TGCGCCAGCAGCATGCGGACTAGCGGGGTAGATACGCAGTATTTT. The entire variable domain, with the rest obtained from reference TRBV5-1 and TRBJ2-3, is as follows: KAGVTQTPRYLIKTRGQQVTLSCSPISGHRSVSWYQQTPGQGLQFLFEYFSETQRNKGNFPGRFSGRQFSNSRSEMNVSTLELGDSALYLCASSMRTSGVDTQYFGPGTRLTVL.

This clonotype was counted only a few times. V and J are TRBV6-1 and TRBJ2-1; the match to TRBD2 covers 7 bases. Germline V gene lookup returns CDR1 MNHNS and CDR2 SASEGT. V lost 4 bases to trimming and J lost 7 bases; unmatched junction nucleotides: 7. The CDR3 covers 14 residues. The CDR3 sequence: CASSVLRGSNEQFF. The DNA of the CDR3 is TGTGCCAGCAGTGTTTTGCGGGGGTCGAATGAGCAGTTCTTC.

This clonotype was detected only a few times. The rearrangement uses TRBV3-1 and TRBJ2-5, with D unclear. The CDR3 loop spans 12 amino acids. The V and J ends lost 2 bases and 4 bases respectively, with 5 bases between them. Germline CDR1 is LGHDT and CDR2 is YNNKEL (reference sequence). The CDR3, as DNA: TGTGCCAGCAGCCAACTAGGAGAGACCCAGTACTTC. This encodes CASSQLGETQYF.

This clonotype was detected only a few times. The genes are TRBV24-1 and TRBJ2-1, with D possibly TRBD1 on 5 matching bases. Germline V gives CDR1 KGHDR, CDR2 SFDVKD. V was clipped by 2 bases and J by 13 bases, with 14 bases between them. The length of the CDR3 is 13 residues. The chain's CDR3 is CATSDSDRKIQFF. DNA of the CDR3: TGTGCCACCAGTGATTCAGACAGAAAAATTCAGTTCTTC.

There are many counts of this clonotype. The chain employs TRBV6-2 or TRBV6-3 and TRBJ2-1, with D unresolved. V dropped 2 bases and J dropped 6 bases, with 2 bases sitting between them. The CDR3 spans 11 residues. Germline loops: CDR1 MNHEY, CDR2 SVGEGT. The CDR3 is CASSYSNEQFF. The CDR3, as DNA: TGTGCCAGCAGTTACAGCAATGAGCAGTTCTTC.

This clonotype turned up a few times. The chain links TRBV2 to TRBJ2-1; TRBD2 agrees at 9 bases. Trimming removed 3 bases from V and 15 bases from J; junction bases left unmatched: 9. Germline CDR1 SNHLY, CDR2 FYNNEI. The CDR3 consists of 13 residues. CDR3 residues: CASSEQLSGSLFF. The CDR3 DNA is TGTGCCAGCAGTGAGCAACTTAGCGGGAGTTTGTTCTTC.

J is TRBJ2-2 and V is TRBV7-8; D is perhaps TRBD1 (6 bases). This CDR3 is built from 15 residues. V was trimmed by 3 bases and J by 4 bases, leaving 12 bases between them. Germline CDR1 SGHVS, CDR2 FQNEAQ. Here the CDR3 DNA reads TGTGCCAGCAGCTTCCGACAGGCCGTCACCGGGGAGCTGTTTTTT. This sequence encodes CASSFRQAVTGELFF.

CDR3 nucleotide sequence: TGCAGTGCTAGAGAAGGGGGCGGAGGTGGCTACACCTTC. Its translation is CSAREGGGGGYTF. This chain joins TRBV20-1 and TRBJ1-2, with TRBD1 identical over 7 bases. The CDR3 covers 13 residues. The J segment lost 7 bases and the V segment lost 0 bases, leaving 5 bases of the junction unmatched. Germline values: CDR1 DFQATT, CDR2 SNEGSKA (reference sequence).

This clonotype was detected a few times. As DNA, the CDR3 is TGCAGTGCTAGAGATGTCGGCCTAGCGGGAGTGGGCCTAATGGACAATGAGCAGTTCTTC. Protein: CSARDVGLAGVGLMDNEQFF. V usage is TRBV20-1 and J usage is TRBJ2-1; the match to TRBD2 covers 10 bases. This CDR3 has 20 residues. J lost 5 bases, V lost 0 bases, and 19 bases had no gene match. The germline gives CDR1 DFQATT, CDR2 SNEGSKA (reference sequence).

The V and J genes are TRBV10-3 and TRBJ2-1; tentatively, D is TRBD2 (6 bases). This CDR3 is built from 11 residues. Trimming stripped 8 bases from V and 12 bases from J, with 14 bases between. The germline gives CDR1 ENHRY, CDR2 SYGVKD. The CDR3 is CAIRGTAGQFF. The CDR3 nucleotides read TGTGCCATCCGGGGGACGGCCGGGCAGTTCTTC.

The chain is built from TRBV20-1 and TRBJ2-7; TRBD2 matches at 12 bases. Germline V gene data show CDR1 as DFQATT and CDR2 as SNEGSKA (reference sequence). The CDR3 is 13 amino acids. The ends lost 5 bases at V and 3 bases at J; junction bases unmatched: 2. Here the CDR3 reads CSAVTSGGYEQYF. In DNA form, the CDR3 reads TGCAGTGCTGTGACTAGCGGGGGCTACGAGCAGTACTTC.

This clonotype was counted ten times or more. V and J are TRBV10-1 and TRBJ2-7, with a weak D call TRBD1 (6 bases). V was pared by 6 bases and J by 4 bases, with 19 bases between. The CDR3 consists of 15 residues. Germline V lookup: CDR1 WNHNN, CDR2 SYGVQD (reference sequence). The CDR3 bases are TGCGCCAGCAGCTTTCCGGGACGAGGGGGATACGAGCAGTACTTC. Its protein product is CASSFPGRGGYEQYF.

This clonotype was seen more than once but under ten times. The chain uses TRBV20-1 and TRBJ2-3, with 10 bases matching TRBD2. The ends lost 2 bases at V and 3 bases at J; junction bases unmatched: 5. The V gene's germline CDR1 is DFQATT and CDR2 SNEGSKA (reference sequence). This CDR3 spans 15 amino acids. CDR3 in amino acids: CSARLAGAGTDTQYF. The CDR3 coding sequence is TGCAGTGCTAGACTAGCGGGAGCGGGGACAGATACGCAGTATTTT.

The V and J genes are TRBV5-6 and TRBJ2-7; possible D gene TRBD2, 6 bases. The CDR3 has 13 residues. V dropped 3 bases and J dropped 5 bases, with 12 bases sitting between them. Germline lookup yields CDR1 SGHDT and CDR2 YYEEEE. CDR3 sequence: CASSYGSLNEQYF. In DNA, the CDR3 is TGTGCCAGCAGCTACGGGAGTCTCAACGAGCAGTACTTC.

The genes are TRBV10-1 and TRBJ2-1; no definite D call. CDR1 and CDR2 from the germline V gene are WNHNN and SYGVQD (reference sequence). Trimming pared 3 bases from V and 9 bases from J, leaving 18 bases between. The CDR3 length is 15 residues. The CDR3 nucleotides read TGCGCCAGCAGTGACGGGTATAGAGGATCTGCTGAGCAGTTCTTC. Amino acid sequence: CASSDGYRGSAEQFF.

This clonotype has just a few counts. The chain joins TRBV6-1 to TRBJ2-1, with D perhaps TRBD2 (6 bases). This CDR3 comprises 13 residues. From germline, CDR1 is MNHNS and CDR2 SASEGT. Trimming stripped 8 bases from V and 9 bases from J, with 17 bases between. This CDR3 is CASFPTRRGEQFF. The CDR3 region has the DNA TGTGCCAGCTTCCCGACCCGGAGGGGTGAGCAGTTCTTC.

The V gene is TRBV2, the J gene TRBJ1-2, with a tentative D call TRBD1 (6 bases). CDR1 SNHLY and CDR2 FYNNEI come from the germline V gene. The length of the CDR3 is 14 residues. Trimming shortened V by 4 bases and J by 0 bases, and 9 bases separated the two germline ends. This chain's CDR3 is CASSADRSNYGYTF. CDR3 sequence (DNA): TGTGCCAGCAGTGCCGACAGGTCTAACTATGGCTACACCTTC.